This T cell receptor (beta chain) was identified in a study of cytomegalovirus exposure and HLA in healthy donors. This clone was found a few times. The antigen remains unidentified. The PCR used 60 Vbeta and 13 Jbeta primers. Sequenced by immunoSEQ multiplex PCR; TCRdb stores in-frame clones only, minus some. The sample includes 100,000 to 150,000 clones, roughly 79% of them seen just once. At the time of sampling, donors were nominally healthy, though unrecorded immune exposures were likely. The CDR3 is 13 amino acids. In germline, CDR1 is MNHEY, CDR2 SVGAGI. V shed 0 bases and J shed 10 bases, with 10 bases lying between them. Regarding the study as a whole: Donors belonging to an Asian-associated ancestry cluster reportedly showed fewer N-insertions in productive TCRs than the roughly 670-donor mean, according to what a later analysis found. CMV serostatus was the sole immune exposure data available. HLA alleles showed associations with some 17,000 TCR beta sequences in a later analysis, at a 0.05 false discovery rate.

The rearrangement uses TRBV6-5 and TRBJ2-1; perhaps TRBD1 as D (5 bases). Source material: PBMCs. The receptor was isolated from a boy between 2 and 10 years old in good health and CMV-seronegative. This chain's CDR3 is CASSYSAWGEQFF. For the CDR3, the DNA is TGTGCCAGCAGTTACTCGGCCTGGGGCGAGCAGTTCTTC.